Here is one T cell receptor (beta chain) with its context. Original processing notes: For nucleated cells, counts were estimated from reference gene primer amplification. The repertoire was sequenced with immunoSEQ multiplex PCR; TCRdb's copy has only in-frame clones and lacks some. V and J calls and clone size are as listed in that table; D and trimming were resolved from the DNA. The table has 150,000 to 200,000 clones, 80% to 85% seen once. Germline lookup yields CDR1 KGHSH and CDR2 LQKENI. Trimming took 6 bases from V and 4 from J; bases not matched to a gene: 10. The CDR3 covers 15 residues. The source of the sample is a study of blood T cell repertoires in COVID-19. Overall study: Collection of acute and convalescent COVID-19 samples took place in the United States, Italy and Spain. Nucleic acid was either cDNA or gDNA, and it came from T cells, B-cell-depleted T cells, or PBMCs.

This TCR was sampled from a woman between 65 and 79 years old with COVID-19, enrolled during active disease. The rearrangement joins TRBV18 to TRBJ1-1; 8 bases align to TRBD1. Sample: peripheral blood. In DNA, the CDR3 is TGTGCCAGCTCTCTCGAGACAGGGGCCATCACTGAAGCTTTCTTT. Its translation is CASSLETGAITEAFF.